This T cell receptor beta chain was captured in a study of identical twins. Broader study findings: There was an excess of low generation probability in the out-of-frame alpha sequences that twins shared. Reduced insertions were recorded for abundant cord blood beta clonotypes, with no such pattern in memory repertoires.

The cDNA had a unique molecular identifier and a template-switch universal primer site. TCRdb reprocessed the 5' RACE reads via MiXCR and lists one record per CDR3 protein. The sample comprises approximately 620,000 distinct CDR3 sequences, 8.6% of which are singletons, and 0.85% to 1% rests with the top ten. Trimming cost V 0 bases and J 8 bases; bases outside gene matches: 14. The CDR3 runs 19 residues. The germline CDR1 and CDR2 sequences are LGHNA and YSLEER. This clonotype occurred a few times. Its antigen remains unknown. This sample was shared with a second study, whose subject was yellow fever vaccine responses in identical twins.

This receptor was taken from a woman under 30 in good health. The chain links TRBV4-3 to TRBJ2-1, with TRBD2 matching over 12 bases. Input material: PBMCs. The CDR3 nucleotides read TGCGCCAGCAGCCAAGACCCCGCTCCGGCTAGCGGGAGGGACGATGAGCAGTTCTTC. It codes for CASSQDPAPASGRDDEQFF.